This T cell receptor (beta chain) is from a study of beta chain features in type 1 diabetes. General study results and limits: HLA effects on TCRB rearrangement stayed unresolved here. The study found fewer insertions and more deletions at VDJ junctions in type 1 diabetes patients. The study found that naive, central memory and Treg TCRB repertoires appeared more similar in patients than in healthy donors.

The V gene's germline CDR1 is SNHLY and CDR2 FYNNEI. The CDR3 spans 14 residues. V was pared by 7 bases and J by 0 bases, with 11 bases between. This clone was found a few times. What it binds is unknown. cDNA synthesis used the whole RNA isolate, giving expressed TCRB sequences. Mean yield for stem cell-like memory T cell samples was about 1.01 million reads. Here immunoSEQ multiplex PCR was the method, and the copy in TCRdb shows in-frame clones only, minus some. The data show tens of thousands of clones, roughly 31% seen once. Material: stem cell memory CD4+ T cells from blood. This sequence originates from a woman in her late teens or twenties in good health. J is TRBJ2-3 and V is TRBV2; D unclear. The CDR3 nucleotides are TGTGCCAGCACGATGGAGTCTAGCACAGATACGCAGTATTTT. It encodes CASTMESSTDTQYF.